This entry features one T cell receptor (beta chain) sequence. The treatment was: oral pan-JAK inhibitor, 5-10 mg twice daily. Separation by sorting yielded CD4+ and CD8+ T cells from PBMCs. This specimen comes from a study of CD8+ T cells in alopecia areata. The sequencing template was cDNA reverse transcribed from extracted RNA. The assay was immunoSEQ multiplex PCR, and TCRdb's table has in-frame clones only and misses some. The top ten clones hold 15% of a sample with over 95,000 clones, under 70% of them seen once. This sequence was found in a human donor with alopecia areata. This specimen was CD8+ T cells sorted from blood, taken at week 4, from a patient treated with tofacitinib.

The CDR3 is CASSLVSTLEQFF. The CDR3 DNA reads as TGTGCCAGCAGCTTAGTATCGACTCTAGAGCAGTTCTTC. This chain connects TRBV7-9 to TRBJ2-1; D gene ambiguous. The V end lost 1 base, the J end lost 10 bases, and 11 bases lay between the germline ends. Germline V gene data show CDR1 as SEHNR and CDR2 as FQNEAQ (reference sequence). This CDR3 is built from 13 residues.